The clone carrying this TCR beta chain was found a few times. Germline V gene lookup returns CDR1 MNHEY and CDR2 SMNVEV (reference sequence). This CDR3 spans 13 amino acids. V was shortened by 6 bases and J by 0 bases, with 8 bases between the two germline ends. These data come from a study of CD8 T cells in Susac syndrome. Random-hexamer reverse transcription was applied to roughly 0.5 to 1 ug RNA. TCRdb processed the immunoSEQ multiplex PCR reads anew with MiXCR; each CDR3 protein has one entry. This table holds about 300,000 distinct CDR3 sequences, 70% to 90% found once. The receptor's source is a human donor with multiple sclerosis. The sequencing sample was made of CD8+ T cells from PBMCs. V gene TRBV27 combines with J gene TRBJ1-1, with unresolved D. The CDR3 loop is CASRLTLNTEAFF. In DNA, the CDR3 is TGTGCCAGCAGGCTGACATTGAACACTGAAGCTTTCTTT.